This T cell receptor (beta chain) originates from a study of cytomegalovirus exposure and HLA in healthy donors. General study results and limits: In a later analysis, TCR beta V- and J-gene trimming showed a link to a missense DCLRE1C variant. Some V segments, including TRBV6-2 and TRBV6-3, were excluded as indistinguishable.

The donors were healthy bone marrow donors. Per germline, CDR1 GTSNPN and CDR2 SVGIG (reference sequence). V lost 2 bases to trimming and J lost 6 bases, with 11 bases between them. The CDR3 contains 13 residues. The PCR employed 60 Vbeta primers together with 13 Jbeta primers. This table comes from immunoSEQ multiplex PCR, and its TCRdb copy is limited to in-frame clones, with some not included. This sample has 60,000 or so clones, with about 80% found just once. Only a few counts were recorded for this clone. Its cognate antigen is unknown. The sequenced sample consisted of PBMCs. The sequence was collected from a middle-aged woman in good health and CMV-seropositive. The rearrangement links TRBV30 to TRBJ1-5; possible D gene TRBD1, 5 bases. The CDR3 reads CAWSPGTSQPQHF. The CDR3 DNA sequence: TGTGCCTGGAGTCCCGGGACTTCTCAGCCCCAGCATTTT.